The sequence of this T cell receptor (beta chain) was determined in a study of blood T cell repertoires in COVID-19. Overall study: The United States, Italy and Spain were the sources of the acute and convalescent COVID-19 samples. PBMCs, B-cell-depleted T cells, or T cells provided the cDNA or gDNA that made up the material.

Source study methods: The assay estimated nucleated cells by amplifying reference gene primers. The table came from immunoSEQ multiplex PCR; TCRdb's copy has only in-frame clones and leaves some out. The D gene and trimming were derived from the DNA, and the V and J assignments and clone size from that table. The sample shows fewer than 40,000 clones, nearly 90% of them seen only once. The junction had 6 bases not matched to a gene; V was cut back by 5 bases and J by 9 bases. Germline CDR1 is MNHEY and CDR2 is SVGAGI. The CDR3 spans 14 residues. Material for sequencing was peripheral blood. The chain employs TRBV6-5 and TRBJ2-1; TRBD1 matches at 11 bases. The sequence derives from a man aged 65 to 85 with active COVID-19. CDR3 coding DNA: TGTGCCAGCAGTCCGGACAGGGGGCAACCTGAGCAGTTCTTC. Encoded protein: CASSPDRGQPEQFF.